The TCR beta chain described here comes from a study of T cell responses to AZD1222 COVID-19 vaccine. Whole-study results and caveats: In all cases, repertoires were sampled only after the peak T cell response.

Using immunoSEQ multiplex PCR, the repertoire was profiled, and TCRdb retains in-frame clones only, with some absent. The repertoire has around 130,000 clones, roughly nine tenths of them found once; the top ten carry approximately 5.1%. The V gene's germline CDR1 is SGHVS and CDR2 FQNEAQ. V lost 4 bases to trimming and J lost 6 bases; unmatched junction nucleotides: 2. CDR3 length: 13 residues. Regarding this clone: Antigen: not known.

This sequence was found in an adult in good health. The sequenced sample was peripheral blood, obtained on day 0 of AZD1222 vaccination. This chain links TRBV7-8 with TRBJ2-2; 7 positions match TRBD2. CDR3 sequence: CASSSREAGELFF. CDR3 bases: TGTGCCAGCAGCTCCCGGGAGGCCGGGGAGCTGTTTTTT.